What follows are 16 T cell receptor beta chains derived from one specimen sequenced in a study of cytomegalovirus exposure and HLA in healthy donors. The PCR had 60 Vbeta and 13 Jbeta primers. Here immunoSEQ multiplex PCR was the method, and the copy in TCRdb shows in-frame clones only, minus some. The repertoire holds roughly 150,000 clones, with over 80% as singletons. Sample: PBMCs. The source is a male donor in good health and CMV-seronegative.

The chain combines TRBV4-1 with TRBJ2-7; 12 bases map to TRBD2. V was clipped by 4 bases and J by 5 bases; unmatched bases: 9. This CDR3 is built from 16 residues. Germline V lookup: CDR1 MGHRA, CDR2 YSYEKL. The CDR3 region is CASSLSPSGRGNEQYF. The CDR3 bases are TGCGCCAGCAGCCTTTCTCCTAGCGGGAGGGGGAACGAGCAGTACTTC.

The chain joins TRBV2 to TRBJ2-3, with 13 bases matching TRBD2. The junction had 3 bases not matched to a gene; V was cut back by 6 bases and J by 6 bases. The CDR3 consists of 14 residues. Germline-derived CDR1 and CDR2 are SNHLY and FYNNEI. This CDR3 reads CASREGLAGDTQYF. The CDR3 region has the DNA TGTGCCAGCAGGGAGGGACTAGCGGGGGATACGCAGTATTTT.

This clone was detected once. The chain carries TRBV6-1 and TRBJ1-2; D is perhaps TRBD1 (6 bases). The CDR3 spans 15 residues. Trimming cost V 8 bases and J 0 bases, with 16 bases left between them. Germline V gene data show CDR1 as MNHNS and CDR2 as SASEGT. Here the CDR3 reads CASSPQGTANYGYTF. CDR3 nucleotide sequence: TGTGCCAGCTCCCCGCAGGGGACCGCTAACTATGGCTACACCTTC.

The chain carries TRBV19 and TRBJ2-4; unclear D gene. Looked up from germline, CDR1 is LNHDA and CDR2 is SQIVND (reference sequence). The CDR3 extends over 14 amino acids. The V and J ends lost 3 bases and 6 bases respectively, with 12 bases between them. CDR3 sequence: CASSIRPQANIQYF. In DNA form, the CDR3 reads TGTGCCAGTAGTATCCGGCCGCAGGCAAACATTCAGTACTTC.

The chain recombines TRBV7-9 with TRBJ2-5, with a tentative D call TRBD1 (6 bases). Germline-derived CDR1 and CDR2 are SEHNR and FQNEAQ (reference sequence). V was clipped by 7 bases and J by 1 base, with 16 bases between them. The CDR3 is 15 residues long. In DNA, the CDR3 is TGTGCCAGCACCTACCTAGGACAGAGCCAAGAGACCCAGTACTTC. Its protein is CASTYLGQSQETQYF. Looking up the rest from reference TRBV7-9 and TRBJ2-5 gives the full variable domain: DTGVSQNPRHKITKRGQNVTFRCDPISEHNRLYWYRQTLGQGPEFLTYFQNEAQLEKSRLLSDRFSAERPKGSFSTLEIQRTEQGDSAMYLCASTYLGQSQETQYFGPGTRLLVL.

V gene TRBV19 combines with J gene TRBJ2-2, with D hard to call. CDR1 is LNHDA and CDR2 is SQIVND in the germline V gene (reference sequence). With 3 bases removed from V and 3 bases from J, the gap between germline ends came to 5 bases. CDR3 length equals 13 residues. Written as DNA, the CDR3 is TGTGCCAGTAGTATCCAGGACACCGGGGAGCTGTTTTTT. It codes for CASSIQDTGELFF.

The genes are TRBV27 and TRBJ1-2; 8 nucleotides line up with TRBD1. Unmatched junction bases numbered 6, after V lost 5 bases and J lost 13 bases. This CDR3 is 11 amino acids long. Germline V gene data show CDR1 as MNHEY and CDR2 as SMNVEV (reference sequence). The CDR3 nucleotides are TGTGCCAGCAGTGCCCGACAGGGGCTCACCTTC. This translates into CASSARQGLTF.

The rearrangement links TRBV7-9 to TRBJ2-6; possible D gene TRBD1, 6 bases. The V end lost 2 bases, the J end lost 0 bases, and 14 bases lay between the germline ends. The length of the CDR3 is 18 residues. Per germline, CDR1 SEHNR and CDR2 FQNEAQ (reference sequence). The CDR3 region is CASSLRGTASSGANVLTF. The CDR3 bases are TGTGCCAGCAGCTTAAGGGGGACGGCCTCCTCTGGGGCCAACGTCCTGACTTTC.

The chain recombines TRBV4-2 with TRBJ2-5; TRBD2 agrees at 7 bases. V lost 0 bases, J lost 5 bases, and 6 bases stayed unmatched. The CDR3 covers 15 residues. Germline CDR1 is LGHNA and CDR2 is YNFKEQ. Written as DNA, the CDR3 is TGTGCCAGCAGCCAAGATTTCGGGGGGATTGAGACCCAGTACTTC. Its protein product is CASSQDFGGIETQYF.

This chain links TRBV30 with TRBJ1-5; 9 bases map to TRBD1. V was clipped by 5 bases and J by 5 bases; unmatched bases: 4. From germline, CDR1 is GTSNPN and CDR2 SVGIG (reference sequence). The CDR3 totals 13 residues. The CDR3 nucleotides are TGTGCCTGGGGGACAGGGACCCATCAGCCCCAGCATTTT. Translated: CAWGTGTHQPQHF. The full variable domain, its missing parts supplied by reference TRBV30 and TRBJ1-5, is SQTIHQWPATLVQPVGSPLSLECTVEGTSNPNLYWYRQAAGRGLQLLFYSVGIGQISSEVPQNLSASRPQDRQFILSSKKLLLSDSGFYLCAWGTGTHQPQHFGDGTRLSIL.

This CDR3 reads CASRETGHQPQHF. As DNA, the CDR3 is TGTGCCAGCAGGGAGACAGGGCATCAGCCCCAGCATTTT. The rearrangement joins TRBV6-5 to TRBJ1-5, with 7 nucleotides matching TRBD1. The J segment lost 5 bases and the V segment lost 6 bases, leaving 4 bases of the junction unmatched. From germline, CDR1 is MNHEY and CDR2 SVGAGI. The CDR3 has 13 amino acids.

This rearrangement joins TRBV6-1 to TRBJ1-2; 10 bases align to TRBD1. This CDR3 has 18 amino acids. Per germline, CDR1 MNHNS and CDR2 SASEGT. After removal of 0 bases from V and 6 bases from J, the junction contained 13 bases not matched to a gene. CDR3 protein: CASSEARLVGTGEDGYTF. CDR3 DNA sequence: TGTGCCAGCAGTGAAGCGCGACTTGTTGGGACAGGGGAAGATGGCTACACCTTC.

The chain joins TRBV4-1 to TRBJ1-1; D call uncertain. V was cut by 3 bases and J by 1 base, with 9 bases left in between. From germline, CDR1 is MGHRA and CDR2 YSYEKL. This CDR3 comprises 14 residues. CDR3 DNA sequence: TGCGCCAGCAGCCAGCGACAAAAGAACACTGAAGCTTTCTTT. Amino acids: CASSQRQKNTEAFF.

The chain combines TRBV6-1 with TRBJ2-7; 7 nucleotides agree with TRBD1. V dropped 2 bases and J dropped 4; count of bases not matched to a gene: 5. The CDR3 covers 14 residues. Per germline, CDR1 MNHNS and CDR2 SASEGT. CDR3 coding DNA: TGTGCCAGCAGTGAATCGGGACAGTATTACGAGCAGTACTTC. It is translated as CASSESGQYYEQYF.

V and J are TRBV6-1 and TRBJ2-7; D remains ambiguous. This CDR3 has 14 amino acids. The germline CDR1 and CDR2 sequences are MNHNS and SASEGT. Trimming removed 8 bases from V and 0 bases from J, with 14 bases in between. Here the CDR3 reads CASSNRVNSYEQYF. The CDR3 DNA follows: TGTGCCAGCTCGAATCGAGTGAACTCCTACGAGCAGTACTTC.

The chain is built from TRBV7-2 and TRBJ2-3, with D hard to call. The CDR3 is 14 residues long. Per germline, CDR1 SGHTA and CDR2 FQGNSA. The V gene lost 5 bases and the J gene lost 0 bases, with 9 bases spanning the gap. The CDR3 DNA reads TGTGCCAGCAGCATTCAGGCTAGCACAGATACGCAGTATTTT. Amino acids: CASSIQASTDTQYF.